A single sample is the source of the 27 T cell receptor beta chains below, sequenced in a study of identical twins. TCRdb itself ran the 5' RACE reads through MiXCR, one entry per CDR3 protein. The table has about 1.7 million distinct CDR3 sequences, under 35% seen once. Source material: cord blood. Every receptor here comes from a newborn girl in good health.

This clonotype was counted only a few times. The chain combines TRBV7-2 with TRBJ2-7, with D possibly being TRBD2 (5 bases). This CDR3 region has 13 residues. The V gene's germline CDR1 is SGHTA and CDR2 FQGNSA. Trimming shortened V by 5 bases and J by 1 base, and 9 bases separated the two germline ends. The CDR3 here is CASSHRESYEQYF. In DNA form, the CDR3 reads TGTGCCAGCAGCCACCGGGAATCCTACGAGCAGTACTTC.

This clonotype was seen more than once but under ten times. The rearrangement uses TRBV2 and TRBJ2-5; D might be TRBD1 (5 bases). The CDR3 runs 14 residues. Germline CDR1 is SNHLY and CDR2 is FYNNEI. Trimming shortened V by 4 bases and J by 2 bases, and 11 bases separated the two germline ends. CDR3 sequence (DNA): TGTGCCAGCAGTGTAAGGGGCCATCAAGAGACCCAGTACTTC. This translates into CASSVRGHQETQYF.

The chain is built from TRBV20-1 and TRBJ2-3; 8 bases are shared with TRBD2. In germline, CDR1 is DFQATT, CDR2 SNEGSKA (reference sequence). The CDR3 has 15 amino acids. V lost 6 bases to trimming and J lost 2 bases; unmatched junction nucleotides: 10. The CDR3 protein is CSAPGASGPTDTQYF. CDR3 bases: TGCAGTGCGCCCGGGGCTAGCGGGCCCACAGATACGCAGTATTTT.

This clonotype was observed a handful of times. The chain combines TRBV12-3 or TRBV12-4 with TRBJ1-2; no firm D call. V was trimmed by 4 bases and J by 8 bases, leaving 17 bases between them. The CDR3 extends over 14 amino acids. Here the CDR3 reads CASSSLQRWGGYTF. The CDR3 bases are TGTGCCAGCAGTTCCCTACAGCGGTGGGGAGGCTACACCTTC.

This clonotype came up once. The rearrangement joins TRBV5-1 to TRBJ2-1; 10 bases agree with TRBD2. V trimming: 3 bases; J trimming: 9 bases; junction bases outside the gene matches: 6. CDR3 length equals 14 residues. Germline V gene lookup returns CDR1 SGHRS and CDR2 YFSETQ. The CDR3 nucleotides read TGCGCCAGCAGCTCAACTAGCGGGGCTGGTGAGCAGTTCTTC. Translating it yields CASSSTSGAGEQFF.

This clonotype was seen more than once but under ten times. The gene calls are TRBV10-3 and TRBJ1-1; D gene ambiguous. Trimming pared 8 bases from V and 2 bases from J, leaving 9 bases between. Germline V gene data show CDR1 as ENHRY and CDR2 as SYGVKD. This CDR3 region has 12 residues. The CDR3 reads CAISPANTEAFF. The CDR3 region has the DNA TGTGCCATCTCTCCGGCCAACACTGAAGCTTTCTTT.

V and J are TRBV28 and TRBJ2-7; tentative D call: TRBD1 (6 bases). This CDR3 contains 15 residues. Trimming cost V 2 bases and J 3 bases, with 14 bases left between them. Germline V gives CDR1 MDHEN, CDR2 SYDVKM. CDR3: CASSLHGGENYEQYF. DNA of the CDR3: TGTGCCAGCAGTTTACATGGGGGCGAAAACTACGAGCAGTACTTC.

The V gene is TRBV4-1, the J gene TRBJ2-1; D possibly uses TRBD1 or TRBD2 (8 bases each). Germline V lookup: CDR1 MGHRA, CDR2 YSYEKL. CDR3 length: 17 amino acids. V gave up 5 bases and J gave up 9 bases, with 26 bases separating them. CDR3 DNA sequence: TGCGCCAGCAGCAGGGTTCAGGGGGCCGGTCTAGCGGGTGAGCAGTTCTTC. Encoded protein: CASSRVQGAGLAGEQFF.

This chain joins TRBV5-1 and TRBJ2-6; D ambiguous. The CDR3 length is 12 residues. Germline CDR1 SGHRS, CDR2 YFSETQ. V dropped 10 bases and J dropped 0 bases, with 5 bases sitting between them. The CDR3 protein is CASLSGANVLTF. The DNA for the CDR3 is TGCGCCTCTCTCTCTGGGGCCAACGTCCTGACTTTC.

This clonotype was seen a handful of times. V usage is TRBV7-9 and J usage is TRBJ1-2, with D perhaps TRBD1 (6 bases). The germline CDR1 and CDR2 sequences are SEHNR and FQNEAQ (reference sequence). The CDR3 is 12 residues long. V was trimmed by 7 bases and J by 4 bases, leaving 10 bases between them. CDR3 sequence reads: CASTNRVYGYTF. The DNA of the CDR3 is TGTGCCAGCACGAACAGGGTCTATGGCTACACCTTC.

CDR3 protein: CASWRLGGEETQYF. The CDR3 DNA follows: TGCGCCAGCTGGAGGTTAGGGGGCGAAGAGACCCAGTACTTC. The chain carries TRBV5-1 and TRBJ2-5, with TRBD1 matching over 7 bases. J gave up 3 bases and V 7 bases, and 9 bases lay outside the gene matches. Germline CDR1 is SGHRS and CDR2 is YFSETQ. CDR3 size: 14 residues.

The rearrangement uses TRBV27 and TRBJ1-2; 7 nucleotides line up with TRBD1. Per the germline V gene, CDR1 is MNHEY and CDR2 is SMNVEV (reference sequence). The CDR3 has 14 residues. J gave up 4 bases and V 7 bases, and 9 bases lay outside the gene matches. CDR3 nucleotide sequence: TGTGCCAGCAAACGAGGGAAGGGGGCCTATGGCTACACCTTC. It translates to CASKRGKGAYGYTF.

Many counts were recorded for this clonotype. The chain recombines TRBV5-1 with TRBJ2-3, with no clear D. The germline gives CDR1 SGHRS, CDR2 YFSETQ. Trimming left V 6 bases short and J 8 bases short, with 16 bases between. This CDR3 has 13 residues. This CDR3 reads CASMRLPRGTQYF. CDR3 DNA: TGCGCCAGCATGCGCCTCCCCCGTGGTACGCAGTATTTT.

The gene calls are TRBV4-1 and TRBJ2-5; no definite D call. The J call may be incorrect, as the DNA end agrees better with TRBJ2-7. The length of the CDR3 is 16 residues. Germline-derived CDR1 and CDR2 are MGHRA and YSYEKL. For the CDR3, the DNA is TGCGCCAGCAGCCAAGAACCGGCGGTGAGCTCCTACGAGCAGTACTTC. Protein product: CASSQEPAVSSYEQYF.

This chain connects TRBV3-1 to TRBJ2-5; TRBD2 agrees at 10 bases. The length of the CDR3 is 17 residues. Germline V CDR1 and CDR2: LGHDT, YNNKEL (reference sequence). J was trimmed by 5 bases and V by 1 base; bases with no gene match: 10. CDR3 sequence reads: CASSQGKTSGIGETQYF. For the CDR3, the DNA is TGTGCCAGCAGCCAAGGCAAAACTAGCGGGATCGGTGAGACCCAGTACTTC.

CDR3 in amino acids: CASSQREGSQETQYF. CDR3 DNA: TGTGCCAGCAGCCAACGGGAGGGCTCACAAGAGACCCAGTACTTC. This sequence joins TRBV12-3 or TRBV12-4 and TRBJ2-5; TRBD2 aligns across 8 bases. The CDR3 has 15 amino acids. V dropped 6 bases and J dropped 2; count of bases not matched to a gene: 8.

This clonotype showed up many times. The junction departs from the called germline gene at one end, perhaps through a read error. Written as DNA, the CDR3 is TGCGCCAGCAGCTTGGGACAGAGCAATCAGCCCCAGCATTTT. Protein: CASSLGQSNQPQHF. V and J are TRBV12-3 or TRBV12-4 and TRBJ1-5, with 7 bases aligning to TRBD1. This CDR3 is 14 amino acids long.

This clonotype was counted between two and nine times. The rearrangement joins TRBV9 to TRBJ2-5; D is uncertain. CDR1 is SGDLS, CDR2 YYNGEE, per germline. Between the trimmed V and J ends, which lost 0 bases and 5 bases, there was a span of 11 bases. CDR3 length equals 14 residues. CDR3 coding DNA: TGTGCCAGCAGCGTAGATGCCAGAGACGAGACCCAGTACTTC. It specifies CASSVDARDETQYF.

The sample holds many counts of this clonotype. The chain employs TRBV4-2 and TRBJ2-1; 9 bases map to TRBD2. With 0 bases clipped from V and 4 bases from J, the junction kept 4 bases outside the gene matches. Germline V lookup: CDR1 LGHNA, CDR2 YNFKEQ. CDR3 size: 16 residues. The DNA of the CDR3 is TGTGCCAGCAGCCAAGAGGCGACTAGCGGATACAATGAGCAGTTCTTC. Its translation is CASSQEATSGYNEQFF.

The chain combines TRBV28 with TRBJ2-5; D not certain. V was pared by 7 bases and J by 11 bases, with 14 bases between. This CDR3 is 11 amino acids long. Germline lookup yields CDR1 MDHEN and CDR2 SYDVKM. For the CDR3, the DNA is TGTGCCAGCAAATCAGTTAGCCAGCAGTACTTC. Protein sequence: CASKSVSQQYF.

This chain joins TRBV10-3 and TRBJ2-1; 9 positions agree with TRBD2. V lost 6 bases, J lost 5 bases, and 5 bases stayed unmatched. The CDR3 consists of 14 residues. The V gene's germline CDR1 is ENHRY and CDR2 SYGVKD. This chain's CDR3 is CAIRYSGGDNEQFF. CDR3 sequence (DNA): TGTGCCATCAGATATAGCGGGGGCGACAATGAGCAGTTCTTC.

This chain links TRBV12-3 or TRBV12-4 with TRBJ2-3, with 10 nucleotides matching TRBD2. The J segment lost 0 bases and the V segment lost 3 bases, leaving 9 bases of the junction unmatched. The CDR3 runs to 18 residues. CDR3: CASSFGLAVGYSTDTQYF. CDR3 sequence (DNA): TGTGCCAGCAGTTTCGGACTAGCGGTGGGCTATAGCACAGATACGCAGTATTTT.

CDR3 in amino acids: CSARDQGAVASPLHF. The CDR3 DNA is TGCAGTGCTAGAGATCAGGGGGCGGTAGCTTCACCCCTCCACTTT. V and J are TRBV20-1 and TRBJ1-6, with TRBD1 matching over 8 bases. Germline V gives CDR1 DFQATT, CDR2 SNEGSKA (reference sequence). The CDR3 extends over 15 amino acids. J lost 9 bases, V lost 0 bases, and 7 bases had no gene match.

This clonotype appeared once. The V and J genes are TRBV7-2 and TRBJ2-1; 7 positions agree with TRBD2. The CDR3 consists of 13 residues. Germline CDR1 and CDR2: SGHTA and FQGNSA. After removal of 10 bases from V and 1 base from J, the junction contained 4 bases not matched to a gene. The CDR3 spells CATGLESYNEQFF. The DNA for the CDR3 is TGTGCCACCGGACTAGAATCCTACAATGAGCAGTTCTTC.

The chain is built from TRBV20-1 and TRBJ1-1; D call uncertain. The CDR3 loop spans 13 amino acids. Germline CDR1 DFQATT, CDR2 SNEGSKA (reference sequence). The V end lost 1 base, the J end lost 6 bases, and 12 bases lay between the germline ends. The CDR3 sequence: CSARVPQDSEAFF. DNA for the CDR3: TGCAGTGCTAGAGTTCCGCAGGACTCTGAAGCTTTCTTT.

Ten or more counts support this clonotype. This chain connects TRBV29-1 to TRBJ2-7; D gene ambiguous. CDR1 is SQVTM and CDR2 is ANQGSEA in the germline V gene. The CDR3 has 14 amino acids. V was cut by 0 bases and J by 2 bases, with 11 bases left in between. Written as DNA, the CDR3 is TGCAGCGTTGAAGATATGCGCCGTCCCTACGAGCAGTACTTC. Translating gives CSVEDMRRPYEQYF.

This clonotype has just a few counts. J is TRBJ2-3 and V is TRBV4-2; D possibly uses TRBD1 or TRBD2 (5 bases each). Trimming pared 2 bases from V and 4 bases from J, leaving 16 bases between. Germline lookup yields CDR1 LGHNA and CDR2 YNFKEQ. The CDR3 totals 16 residues. As DNA, the CDR3 is TGTGCCAGCAGCCAAAGGGCCCAGAGAGGGGCAGATACGCAGTATTTT. As protein: CASSQRAQRGADTQYF.